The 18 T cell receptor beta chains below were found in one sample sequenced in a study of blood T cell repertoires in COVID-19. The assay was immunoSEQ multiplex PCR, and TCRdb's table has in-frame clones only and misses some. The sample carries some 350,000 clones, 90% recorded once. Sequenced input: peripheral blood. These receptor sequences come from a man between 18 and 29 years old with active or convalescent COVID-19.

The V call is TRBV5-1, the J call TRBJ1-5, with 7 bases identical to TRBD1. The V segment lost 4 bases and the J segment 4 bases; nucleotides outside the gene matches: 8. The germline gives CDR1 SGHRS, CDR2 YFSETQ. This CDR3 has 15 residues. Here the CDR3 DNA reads TGCGCCAGCAGCCGACAGGGAGCTCCAAATCAGCCCCAGCATTTT. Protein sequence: CASSRQGAPNQPQHF.

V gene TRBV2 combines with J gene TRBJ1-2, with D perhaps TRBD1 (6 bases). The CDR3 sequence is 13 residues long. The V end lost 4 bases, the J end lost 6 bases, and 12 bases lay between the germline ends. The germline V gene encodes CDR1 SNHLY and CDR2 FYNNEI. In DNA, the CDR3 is TGTGCCAGCAGTGCTACAGGGCCTCATGGCTACACCTTC. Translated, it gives CASSATGPHGYTF.

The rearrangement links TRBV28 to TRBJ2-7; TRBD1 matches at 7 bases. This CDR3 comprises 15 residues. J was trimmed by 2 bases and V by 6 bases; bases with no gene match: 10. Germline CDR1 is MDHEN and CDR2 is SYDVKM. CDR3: CASSPSIGTAYEQYF. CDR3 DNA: TGTGCCAGCAGCCCTTCAATTGGGACAGCCTACGAGCAGTACTTC.

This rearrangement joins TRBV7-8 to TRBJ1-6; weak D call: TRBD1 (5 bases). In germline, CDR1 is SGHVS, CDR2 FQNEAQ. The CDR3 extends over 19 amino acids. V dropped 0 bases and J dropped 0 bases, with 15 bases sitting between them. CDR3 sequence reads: CASSLARQGRSSYNSPLHF. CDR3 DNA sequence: TGTGCCAGCAGCTTAGCCAGGCAGGGAAGGAGCTCCTATAATTCACCCCTCCACTTT.

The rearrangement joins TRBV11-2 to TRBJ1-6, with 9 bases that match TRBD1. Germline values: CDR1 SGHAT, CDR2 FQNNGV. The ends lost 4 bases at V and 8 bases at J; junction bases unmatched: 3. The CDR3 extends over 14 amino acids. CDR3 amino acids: CASSYTGGYSPLHF. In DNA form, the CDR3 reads TGTGCCAGCAGCTATACAGGGGGCTATTCACCCCTCCACTTT.

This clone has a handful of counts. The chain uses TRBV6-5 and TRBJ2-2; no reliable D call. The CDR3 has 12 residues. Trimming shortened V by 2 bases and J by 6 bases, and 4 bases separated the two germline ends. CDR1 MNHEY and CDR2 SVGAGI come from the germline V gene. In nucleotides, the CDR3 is TGTGCCAGCAGTTACGGAGCCGGGGAGCTGTTTTTT. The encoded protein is CASSYGAGELFF.

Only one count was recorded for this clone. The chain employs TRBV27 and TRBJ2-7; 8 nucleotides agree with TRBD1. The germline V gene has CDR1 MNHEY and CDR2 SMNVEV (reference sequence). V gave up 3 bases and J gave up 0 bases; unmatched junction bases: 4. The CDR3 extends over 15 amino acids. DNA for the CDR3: TGTGCCAGCAGTTTTGGCACAGGGGGCTCCTACGAGCAGTACTTC. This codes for CASSFGTGGSYEQYF.

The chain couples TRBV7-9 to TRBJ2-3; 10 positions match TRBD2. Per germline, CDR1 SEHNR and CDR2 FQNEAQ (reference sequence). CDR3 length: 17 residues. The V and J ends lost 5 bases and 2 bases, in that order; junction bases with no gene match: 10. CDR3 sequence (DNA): TGTGCCAGCAGCGTTGGGCTAGCGGGAGCATACACAGATACGCAGTATTTT. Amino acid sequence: CASSVGLAGAYTDTQYF.

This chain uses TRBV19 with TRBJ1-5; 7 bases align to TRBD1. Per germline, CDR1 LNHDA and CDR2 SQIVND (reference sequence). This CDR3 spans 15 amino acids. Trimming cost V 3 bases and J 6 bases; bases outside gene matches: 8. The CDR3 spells CASSIGDRFGQPQHF. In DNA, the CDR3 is TGTGCCAGTAGTATCGGGGACAGATTCGGTCAGCCCCAGCATTTT.

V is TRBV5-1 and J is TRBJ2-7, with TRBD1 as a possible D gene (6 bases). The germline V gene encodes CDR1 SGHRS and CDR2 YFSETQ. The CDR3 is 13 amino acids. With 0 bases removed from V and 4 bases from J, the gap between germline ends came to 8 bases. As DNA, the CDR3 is TGCGCCAGCAGCTTGGAAGGGGGATACGAGCAGTACTTC. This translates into CASSLEGGYEQYF.

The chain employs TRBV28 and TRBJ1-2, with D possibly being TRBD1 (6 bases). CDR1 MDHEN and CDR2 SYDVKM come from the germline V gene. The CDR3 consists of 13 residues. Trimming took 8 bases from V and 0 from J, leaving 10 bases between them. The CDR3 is CASQDSPNYGYTF. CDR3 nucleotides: TGTGCCAGCCAGGACAGTCCTAACTATGGCTACACCTTC.

The CDR3 DNA follows: TGTGCCAGCAGCCAAACAGGGAGCGCTGGAAACACCATATATTTT. This translates into CASSQTGSAGNTIYF. This rearrangement joins TRBV7-8 to TRBJ1-3; perhaps TRBD1 as D (6 bases). Per the germline V gene, CDR1 is SGHVS and CDR2 is FQNEAQ. The V end was cut by 5 bases, the J end by 2 bases, with 13 bases between. This CDR3 comprises 15 residues. Together with reference TRBV7-8 and TRBJ1-3, the CDR3 gives the full variable domain: GAGVSQSPRYKVAKRGQDVALRCDPISGHVSLFWYQQALGQGPEFLTYFQNEAQLDKSGLPSDRFFAERPEGSVSTLKIQRTQQEDSAVYLCASSQTGSAGNTIYFGEGSWLTVV.

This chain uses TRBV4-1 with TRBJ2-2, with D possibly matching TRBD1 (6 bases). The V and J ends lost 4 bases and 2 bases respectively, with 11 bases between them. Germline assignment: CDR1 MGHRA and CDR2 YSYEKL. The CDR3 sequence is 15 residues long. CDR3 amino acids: CASSPTGFNTGELFF. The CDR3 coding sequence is TGCGCCAGCAGCCCAACAGGGTTTAACACCGGGGAGCTGTTTTTT.

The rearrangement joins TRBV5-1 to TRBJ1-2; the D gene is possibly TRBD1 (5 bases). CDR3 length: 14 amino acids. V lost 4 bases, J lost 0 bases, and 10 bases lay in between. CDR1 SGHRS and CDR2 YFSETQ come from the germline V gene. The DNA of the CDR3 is TGCGCCAGCAGCATAACAGGATCTAACTATGGCTACACCTTC. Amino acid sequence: CASSITGSNYGYTF.

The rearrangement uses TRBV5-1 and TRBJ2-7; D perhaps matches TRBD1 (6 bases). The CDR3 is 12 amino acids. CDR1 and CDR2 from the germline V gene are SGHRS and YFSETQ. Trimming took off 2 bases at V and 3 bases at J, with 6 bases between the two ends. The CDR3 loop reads CASSLQGYEQYF. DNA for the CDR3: TGCGCCAGCAGCTTACAGGGCTACGAGCAGTACTTC.

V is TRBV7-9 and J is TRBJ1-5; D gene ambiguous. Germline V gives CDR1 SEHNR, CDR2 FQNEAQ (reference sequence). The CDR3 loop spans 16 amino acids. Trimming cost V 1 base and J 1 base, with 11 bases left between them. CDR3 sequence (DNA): TGTGCCAGCAGCTTAGACCGTCTAGCGAGCAATCAGCCCCAGCATTTT. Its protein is CASSLDRLASNQPQHF. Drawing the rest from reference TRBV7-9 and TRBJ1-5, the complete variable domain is DTGVSQNPRHKITKRGQNVTFRCDPISEHNRLYWYRQTLGQGPEFLTYFQNEAQLEKSRLLSDRFSAERPKGSFSTLEIQRTEQGDSAMYLCASSLDRLASNQPQHFGDGTRLSIL.

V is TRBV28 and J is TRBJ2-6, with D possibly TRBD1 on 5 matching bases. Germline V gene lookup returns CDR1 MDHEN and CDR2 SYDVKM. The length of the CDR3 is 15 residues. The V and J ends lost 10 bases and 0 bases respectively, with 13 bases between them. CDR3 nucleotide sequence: TGTGCCACCAAGTGGGGCAACTCTGGGGCCAACGTCCTGACTTTC. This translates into CATKWGNSGANVLTF.

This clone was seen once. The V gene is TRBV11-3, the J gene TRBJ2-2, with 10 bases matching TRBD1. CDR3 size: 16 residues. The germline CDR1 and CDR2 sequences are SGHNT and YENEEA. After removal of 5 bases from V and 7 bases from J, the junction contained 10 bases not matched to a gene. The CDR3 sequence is CASSLRDRGDVGELFF. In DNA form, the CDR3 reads TGTGCCAGCAGCCTGCGGGACAGGGGCGACGTCGGGGAGCTGTTTTTT.